The rows below give T cell receptor beta chains drawn from one sample of a study of shared clonotypes between healthy human individuals. TCRdb keeps only in-frame clones here, not all; method: immunoSEQ multiplex PCR. The data show about 820,000 clones, over 90% seen once. The sequencing sample was made of naive CD8+ T cells sorted from blood. The origin of the receptors is a young man in good health. Both conserved end residues are part of each CDR3. D genes are given only for firm matches. A clone size is listed for some rows: how often the clone was seen (once, few, many), or a class if it is expanded.

clone_size,d_call,j_call,v_call,cdr3_aa,cdr3_nt
-,TRBD1,TRBJ2-7,TRBV7-2,CASRSGQGATYEQYF,TGTGCCAGCAGGTCCGGACAGGGGGCAACCTACGAGCAGTACTTC
-,-,TRBJ1-1,TRBV7-6,CASSGRASNTEAFF,TGTGCCAGCAGCGGACGGGCCTCGAACACTGAAGCTTTCTTT
-,TRBD1,TRBJ2-2,TRBV7-3,CASSLGTGHTGELFF,TGTGCCAGCAGCCTCGGGACAGGGCATACCGGGGAGCTGTTTTTT
-,TRBD2,TRBJ2-7,TRBV5-4,CASSLPGLAGKGEQYF,TGTGCCAGCAGCTTACCGGGACTAGCGGGAAAAGGCGAGCAGTACTTC
-,-,TRBJ2-7,TRBV29-1,CSVTPGSSYEQYF,TGCAGCGTAACACCAGGGAGCTCCTACGAGCAGTACTTC
-,-,TRBJ2-3,TRBV29-1,CSVDLTSTDTQYF,TGCAGCGTTGATCTCACTAGCACAGATACGCAGTATTTT
once,-,TRBJ1-1,TRBV28,CASSLQGTTEAFF,TGTGCCAGCAGTTTACAGGGGACCACTGAAGCTTTCTTT
-,-,TRBJ1-2,TRBV7-2,CASSPPQWVLGYTF,TGTGCCAGCAGCCCCCCCCAATGGGTTCTTGGCTACACCTTC
-,-,TRBJ1-5,TRBV10-2,CATYPGDGNQPQHF,TGCGCCACTTACCCAGGGGATGGCAATCAGCCCCAGCATTTT
-,TRBD1,TRBJ2-1,TRBV6-5,CASSYGGTGEQFF,TGTGCCAGCAGTTACGGGGGGACAGGTGAGCAGTTCTTC
-,-,TRBJ2-5,TRBV6-6,CASSRTYEDQETQYF,TGTGCCAGCAGCCGGACTTACGAGGACCAAGAGACCCAGTACTTC
-,TRBD1,TRBJ1-2,TRBV9,CASSPQITGDNYGYTF,TGTGCCAGCAGCCCTCAAATTACAGGGGATAACTATGGCTACACCTTC
-,TRBD2,TRBJ2-3,TRBV28,CASSSGTSENTDTQYF,TGTGCCAGCAGTTCCGGGACTAGCGAGAACACAGATACGCAGTATTTT
few,TRBD1,TRBJ2-7,TRBV11-2,CASSPYTGAYEQYF,TGTGCCAGCAGCCCGTACACAGGGGCCTACGAGCAGTACTTC
-,-,TRBJ2-7,TRBV5-1,CASSAEGAEQYF,TGCGCCAGCAGCGCTGAAGGAGCCGAGCAGTACTTC
-,TRBD2,TRBJ2-2,TRBV4-1,CASSQALAGTGELFF,TGCGCCAGCAGCCAAGCCCTAGCGGGGACCGGGGAGCTGTTTTTT
-,-,TRBJ1-5,TRBV2,CASSDGSNSNQPQHF,TGTGCCAGCAGTGATGGCAGTAATAGCAATCAGCCCCAGCATTTT
-,TRBD2,TRBJ2-7,TRBV5-4,CASSWGGRLGSYEQYF,TGTGCCAGCAGCTGGGGGGGTAGACTAGGGTCCTACGAGCAGTACTTC
-,TRBD2,TRBJ2-7,TRBV14,CASSQRGLAGGRSYEQYF,TGTGCCAGCAGCCAAAGAGGACTAGCGGGAGGACGATCCTACGAGCAGTACTTC
-,-,TRBJ2-6,TRBV15,CATSARGSGANVLTF,TGTGCCACCAGCGCCAGGGGCTCTGGGGCCAACGTCCTGACTTTC
-,-,TRBJ2-3,TRBV9,CASSSHITDTQYF,TGTGCCAGCAGCTCCCATATCACAGATACGCAGTATTTT
-,-,TRBJ2-7,TRBV11-2,CASSWVGDEQYF,TGTGCCAGCAGCTGGGTGGGAGACGAGCAGTACTTC
-,-,TRBJ2-1,TRBV6-1,CASSADRHNEQFF,TGTGCCAGCAGTGCGGACAGACACAATGAGCAGTTCTTC
-,-,TRBJ2-7,TRBV28,CASSPLGPGRDSEQYF,TGTGCCAGCAGCCCACTAGGCCCAGGAAGGGATTCCGAGCAGTACTTC
-,-,TRBJ2-7,TRBV7-9,CASSSAKTKSSYEQYF,TGTGCCAGCAGCTCCGCGAAGACCAAGAGCTCCTACGAGCAGTACTTC
few,-,TRBJ2-3,TRBV28,CACGRDTQYF,TGTGCCTGCGGCCGGGATACGCAGTATTTT
-,-,TRBJ2-5,TRBV7-9,CASSLTGVETQYF,TGTGCCAGCAGCTTGACAGGAGTGGAGACCCAGTACTTC
few,-,TRBJ1-1,TRBV2,CASSPEAFF,TGTGCCAGCAGTCCTGAAGCTTTCTTT
-,TRBD2,TRBJ2-1,TRBV5-1,CASSGMTSGSSYNEQFF,TGCGCCAGCAGCGGGATGACTAGCGGATCTTCCTACAATGAGCAGTTCTTC
once,-,TRBJ2-7,TRBV5-6,CASSLDLYEQYF,TGTGCCAGCAGCTTGGACTTGTACGAGCAGTACTTC
-,TRBD1,TRBJ1-4,TRBV7-9,CASTSRDRETNEKLFF,TGTGCCAGCACGTCCCGGGACAGGGAAACTAATGAAAAACTGTTTTTT
-,TRBD2,TRBJ2-7,TRBV25-1,CASSGGGSYEQYF,TGTGCCAGCAGTGGGGGGGGGTCCTACGAGCAGTACTTC
-,TRBD2,TRBJ2-1,TRBV7-9,CASSFQRENVNEQFF,TGTGCCAGCAGCTTCCAGCGGGAGAACGTAAATGAGCAGTTCTTC
-,-,TRBJ2-5,TRBV9,CASSVGGWETQYF,TGTGCCAGCAGCGTAGGCGGGTGGGAGACCCAGTACTTC
few,-,TRBJ2-7,TRBV7-9,CASSLVPVYEQYF,TGTGCCAGCAGCTTAGTTCCCGTCTACGAGCAGTACTTC
-,-,TRBJ2-7,TRBV7-9,CASSLAGSSYEQYF,TGTGCCAGCAGCTTAGCGGGGAGCTCCTACGAGCAGTACTTC
-,-,TRBJ2-3,TRBV5-4,CASSFYISSTDTQYF,TGTGCCAGCAGCTTTTACATCTCTAGCACAGATACGCAGTATTTT
-,-,TRBJ2-2,TRBV29-1,CSAEGGGTGELFF,TGCAGCGCAGAGGGGGGGGGCACCGGGGAGCTGTTTTTT
few,-,TRBJ1-2,TRBV5-4,CASSPDPDIGYTF,TGTGCCAGCAGCCCAGACCCGGACATTGGCTACACCTTC
-,-,TRBJ2-3,TRBV19,CASSPSGGSGADTQYF,TGTGCCAGTAGTCCCTCAGGAGGCTCGGGGGCAGATACGCAGTATTTT
once,TRBD1,TRBJ2-1,TRBV10-3,CAISEWDRYNEQFF,TGTGCCATCAGTGAGTGGGACAGATACAATGAGCAGTTCTTC
-,-,TRBJ2-5,TRBV11-2,CASSFKGHTQETQYF,TGTGCCAGCAGCTTCAAGGGACACACCCAAGAGACCCAGTACTTC
few,-,TRBJ2-2,TRBV5-1,CASSLRTRGTGELFF,TGCGCCAGCAGCCTTAGGACTCGGGGCACCGGGGAGCTGTTTTTT
-,-,TRBJ2-3,TRBV30,CAWSATISLGGSTDTQYF,TGTGCCTGGAGTGCGACAATCTCCCTGGGCGGGAGCACAGATACGCAGTATTTT
-,-,TRBJ2-7,TRBV7-7,CASSLDEVTYEQYF,TGTGCTAGCAGCTTAGACGAGGTTACCTACGAGCAGTACTTC
-,-,TRBJ2-2,TRBV7-3,CASSSSARLSNTGELFF,TGTGCCAGCAGCTCCAGTGCCAGGCTGTCGAACACCGGGGAGCTGTTTTTT